This paragraph covers one T cell receptor beta chain sequence. These data are taken from a study of blood T cell repertoires in COVID-19. TCRdb's table, derived via immunoSEQ multiplex PCR, lists solely in-frame clones and lacks some. The sample contains more than 200,000 clones, more than 75% of which appear only once. Sample: PBMCs or T cells enriched from blood (not recorded which). The TCR originated in a man aged 30-40 years in a cohort exposed to, infected with or recovered from COVID-19 (not recorded which).

The CDR3 DNA sequence: TGTGCCAGCAGCCAAGGGGCGGGGGTTTGGCAGCCCCAGCATTTT. It encodes CASSQGAGVWQPQHF. The rearrangement links TRBV3-1 (or the pseudogene TRBV3-2) to TRBJ1-5; possibly TRBD1 for D (5 bases). The germline V gene has CDR1 LGHDT and CDR2 YNNKEL (reference sequence). CDR3 size: 15 residues. Trimming left V 1 base short and J 7 bases short, with 14 bases between.